This TCR beta chain was obtained from a study of memory CD4+ T cells and cytomegalovirus serostatus. About the study: Donors were healthy Belgian adults, 10 or so CMV seropositive and roughly 25 seronegative.

V dropped 8 bases and J dropped 10 bases, with 21 bases sitting between them. The CDR3 has 14 residues. Germline CDR1 is GTSNPN and CDR2 is SVGIG (reference sequence). Points on this clone: The antigen remains unidentified.

The sort gate was single viable CD3+CD4+CD8-CD45RO+ cells for memory CD4+ T cells. Serum IgG to CMV pp150, pp28, p38 and p52 defined serostatus. Findings and caveats of the study: Of 150 to 200 reported CMV TCRbeta sequences, about 70 were found in memory CD4+ repertoires. Suggested: most of the CMV-linked TCR signature lies in CD4+ memory cells.

Measured with immunoSEQ multiplex PCR; TCRdb has only the in-frame clones, and not every one. The sample shows about 52,000 clones, 60% to 80% of them seen only once. This chain links TRBV30 with TRBJ1-6, with D possibly being TRBD1 (5 bases). The sequenced material came from memory CD4+ T cells from blood. This TCR derives from an adult in good health and CMV-seronegative. CDR3 sequence (DNA): TGTGCCCAGAAGGGAGGGGCGTCTAACTCACCCCTCCACTTT. Its translation is CAQKGGASNSPLHF.